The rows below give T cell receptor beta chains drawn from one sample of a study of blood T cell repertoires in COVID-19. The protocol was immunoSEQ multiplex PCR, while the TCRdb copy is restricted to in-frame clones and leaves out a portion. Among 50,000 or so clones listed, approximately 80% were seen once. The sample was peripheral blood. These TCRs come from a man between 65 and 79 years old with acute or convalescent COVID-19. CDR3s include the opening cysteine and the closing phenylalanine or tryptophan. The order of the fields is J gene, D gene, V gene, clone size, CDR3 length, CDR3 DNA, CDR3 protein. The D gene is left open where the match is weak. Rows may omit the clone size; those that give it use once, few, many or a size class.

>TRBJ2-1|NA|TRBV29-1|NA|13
TGCAGCGCCCGGAGAGGGGGTCCCAATGAGCAGTTCTTC
CSARRGGPNEQFF
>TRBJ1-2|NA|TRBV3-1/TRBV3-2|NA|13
TGTGCCAGCAGTCCAACTAGGAGCTATGGCTACACCTTC
CASSPTRSYGYTF
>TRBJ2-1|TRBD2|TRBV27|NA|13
TGTGCCAGCCTTCCGACTAGCGGGCTAGAGCAGTTCTTC
CASLPTSGLEQFF
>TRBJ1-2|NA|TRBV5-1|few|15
TGCGCCAGCAGCTTGGGGACAGTCTCTAACTATGGCTACACCTTC
CASSLGTVSNYGYTF
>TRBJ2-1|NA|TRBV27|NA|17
TGTGCCAGCAGTTTATACCCCCCCTACAGGGCTAACAATGAGCAGTTCTTC
CASSLYPPYRANNEQFF
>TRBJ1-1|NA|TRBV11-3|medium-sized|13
TGTGCCAGCAGCTTAGGGACAAACACTGAAGCTTTCTTT
CASSLGTNTEAFF
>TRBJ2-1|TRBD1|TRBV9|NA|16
TGTGCCAGCAGCATACAACCGGGACAGGGGGCCTATGAGCAGTTCTTC
CASSIQPGQGAYEQFF
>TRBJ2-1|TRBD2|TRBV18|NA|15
TGTGCCAGCTCTTGGACTAGCGGGCATTACAATGAGCAGTTCTTC
CASSWTSGHYNEQFF
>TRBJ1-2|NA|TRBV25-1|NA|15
TGTGCCAGCAGGGGGGACACCAGAGCCTCCTATGGCTACACCTTC
CASRGDTRASYGYTF
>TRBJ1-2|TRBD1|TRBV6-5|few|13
TGTGCCAGCAGAGGGACAGGATACTATGGCTACACCTTC
CASRGTGYYGYTF
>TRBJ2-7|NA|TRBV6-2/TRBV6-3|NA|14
TGTGCCAGCAGTCCCGACTCCTTCTCCTACGAGCAGTACTTC
CASSPDSFSYEQYF
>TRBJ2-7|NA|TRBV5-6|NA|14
TGTGCCAGCAGCTCCTGGGACACCAGGCCTAGGCAGTACTTC
CASSSWDTRPRQYF
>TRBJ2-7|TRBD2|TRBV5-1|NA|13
TGCGCCAGCAGCCCAGGGACTAACTACGAGCAGTACTTC
CASSPGTNYEQYF
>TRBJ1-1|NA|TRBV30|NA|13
TGTGCCTGGATAAGGGGGATCAACACTGAAGCTTTCTTT
CAWIRGINTEAFF
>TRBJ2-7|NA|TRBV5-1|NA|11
TGCGCCAGCAGCATCGAGAGAAGGCAGTACTTC
CASSIERRQYF
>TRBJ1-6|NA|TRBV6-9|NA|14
TGTGCCAGCAGTTACAGGGCAGTTAGTTCACCCCTCCACTTT
CASSYRAVSSPLHF
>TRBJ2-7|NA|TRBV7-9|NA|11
TGTGCCAGCAGCTCAATCAACGAGCAGTACTTC
CASSSINEQYF
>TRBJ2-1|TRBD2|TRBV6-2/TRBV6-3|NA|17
TGTGCCAGCAGCCTAGGACTAGCGGTGGGCTCCTACAATGAGCAGTTCTTC
CASSLGLAVGSYNEQFF